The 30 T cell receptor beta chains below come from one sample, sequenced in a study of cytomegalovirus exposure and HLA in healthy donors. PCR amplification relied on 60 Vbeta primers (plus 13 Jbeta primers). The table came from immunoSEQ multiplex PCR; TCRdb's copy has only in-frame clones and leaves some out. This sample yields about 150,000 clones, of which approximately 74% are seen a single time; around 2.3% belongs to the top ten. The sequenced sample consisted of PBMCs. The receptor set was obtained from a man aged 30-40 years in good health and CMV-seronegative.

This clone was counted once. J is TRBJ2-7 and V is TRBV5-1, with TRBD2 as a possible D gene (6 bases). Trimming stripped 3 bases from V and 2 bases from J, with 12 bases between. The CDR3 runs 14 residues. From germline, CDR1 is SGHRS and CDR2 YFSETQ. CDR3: CASSSTGSTYEQYF. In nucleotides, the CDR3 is TGCGCCAGCAGCTCAACCGGGAGCACCTACGAGCAGTACTTC. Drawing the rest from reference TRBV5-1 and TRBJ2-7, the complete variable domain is KAGVTQTPRYLIKTRGQQVTLSCSPISGHRSVSWYQQTPGQGLQFLFEYFSETQRNKGNFPGRFSGRQFSNSRSEMNVSTLELGDSALYLCASSSTGSTYEQYFGPGTRLTVT.

CDR3 nucleotides: TGTGCCAGCAGCTGGGGGCAAGCGGGGGGCTACAATGAGCAGTTCTTC. This translates into CASSWGQAGGYNEQFF. The chain uses TRBV5-4 and TRBJ2-1; 9 bases match TRBD2. The trim removed 3 bases at V and 3 bases at J, leaving 7 bases unmatched. Looked up from germline, CDR1 is SGHNT and CDR2 is YYREEE (reference sequence). The CDR3 has 16 amino acids.

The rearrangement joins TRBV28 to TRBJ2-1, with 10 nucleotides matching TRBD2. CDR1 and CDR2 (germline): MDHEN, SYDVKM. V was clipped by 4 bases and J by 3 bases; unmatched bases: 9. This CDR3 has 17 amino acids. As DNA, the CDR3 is TGTGCCAGCAGTTACCCAGCTAGCGGGGGCGTCTACAATGAGCAGTTCTTC. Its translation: CASSYPASGGVYNEQFF.

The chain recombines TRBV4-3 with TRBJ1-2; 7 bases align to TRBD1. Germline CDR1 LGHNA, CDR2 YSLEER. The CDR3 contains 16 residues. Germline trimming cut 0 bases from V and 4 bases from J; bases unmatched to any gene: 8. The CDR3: CASSQDQGGTVYGYTF. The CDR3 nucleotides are TGCGCCAGCAGCCAAGATCAGGGCGGGACAGTCTATGGCTACACCTTC.

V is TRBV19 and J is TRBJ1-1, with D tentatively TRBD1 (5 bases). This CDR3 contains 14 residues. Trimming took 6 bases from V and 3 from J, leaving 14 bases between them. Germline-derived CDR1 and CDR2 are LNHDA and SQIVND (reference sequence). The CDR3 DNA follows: TGTGCCAGTAGGTTAGGGGTGTTCGACACTGAAGCTTTCTTT. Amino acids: CASRLGVFDTEAFF.

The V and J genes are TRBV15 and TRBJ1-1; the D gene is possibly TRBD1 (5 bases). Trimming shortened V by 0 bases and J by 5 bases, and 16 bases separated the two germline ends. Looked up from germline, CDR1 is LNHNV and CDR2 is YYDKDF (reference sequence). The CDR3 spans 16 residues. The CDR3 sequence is CATSRDAAGWNTEAFF. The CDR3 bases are TGTGCCACCAGCAGAGATGCGGCAGGGTGGAATACTGAAGCTTTCTTT.

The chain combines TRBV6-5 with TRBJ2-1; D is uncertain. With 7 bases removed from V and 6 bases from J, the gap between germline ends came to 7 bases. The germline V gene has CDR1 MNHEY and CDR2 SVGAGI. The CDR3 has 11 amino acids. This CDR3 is CASTTTNEQFF. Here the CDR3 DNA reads TGTGCCAGCACCACTACCAATGAGCAGTTCTTC.

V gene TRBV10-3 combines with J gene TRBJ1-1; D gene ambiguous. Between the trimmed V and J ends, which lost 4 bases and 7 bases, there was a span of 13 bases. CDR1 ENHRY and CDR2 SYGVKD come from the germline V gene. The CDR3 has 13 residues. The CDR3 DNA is TGTGCCATCAGTGCGGGCGGGGTCAATGAAGCTTTCTTT. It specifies CAISAGGVNEAFF.

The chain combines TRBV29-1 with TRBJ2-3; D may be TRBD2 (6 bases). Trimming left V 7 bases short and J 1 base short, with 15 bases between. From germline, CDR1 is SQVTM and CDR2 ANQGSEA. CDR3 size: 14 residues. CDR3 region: CSATGGAGTDTQYF. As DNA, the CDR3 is TGCAGCGCCACCGGAGGGGCGGGCACAGATACGCAGTATTTT.

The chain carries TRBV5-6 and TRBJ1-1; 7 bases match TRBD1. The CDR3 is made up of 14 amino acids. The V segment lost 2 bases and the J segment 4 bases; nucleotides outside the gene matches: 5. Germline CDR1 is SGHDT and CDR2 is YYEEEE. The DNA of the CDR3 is TGTGCCAGCAGCTTACCCCCAGGGGGCACTGAAGCTTTCTTT. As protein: CASSLPPGGTEAFF.

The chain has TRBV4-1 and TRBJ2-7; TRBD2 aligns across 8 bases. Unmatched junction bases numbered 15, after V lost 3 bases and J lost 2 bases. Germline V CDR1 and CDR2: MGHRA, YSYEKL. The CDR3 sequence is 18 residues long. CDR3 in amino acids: CASSQGGLASGQAYEQYF. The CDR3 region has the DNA TGCGCCAGCAGCCAGGGGGGCCTGGCTAGCGGGCAAGCCTACGAGCAGTACTTC.

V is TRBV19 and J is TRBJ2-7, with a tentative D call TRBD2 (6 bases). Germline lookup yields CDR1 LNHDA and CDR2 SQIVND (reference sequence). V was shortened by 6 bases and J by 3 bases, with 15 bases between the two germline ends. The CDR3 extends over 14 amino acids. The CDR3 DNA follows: TGTGCCAGTAGCTCGGGAGACGTGGTCTACGAGCAGTACTTC. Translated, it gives CASSSGDVVYEQYF.

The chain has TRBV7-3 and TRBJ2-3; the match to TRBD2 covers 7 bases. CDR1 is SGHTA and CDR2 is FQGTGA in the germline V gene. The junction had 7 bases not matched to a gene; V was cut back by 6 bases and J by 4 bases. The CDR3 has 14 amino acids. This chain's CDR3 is CASSGGDRADTQYF. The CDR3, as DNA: TGTGCCAGCAGTGGGGGGGATCGGGCAGATACGCAGTATTTT. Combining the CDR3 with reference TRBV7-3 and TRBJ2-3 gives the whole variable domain GAGVSQTPSNKVTEKGKYVELRCDPISGHTALYWYRQSLGQGPEFLIYFQGTGAADDSGLPNDRFFAVRPEGSVSTLKIQRTERGDSAVYLCASSGGDRADTQYFGPGTRLTVL.

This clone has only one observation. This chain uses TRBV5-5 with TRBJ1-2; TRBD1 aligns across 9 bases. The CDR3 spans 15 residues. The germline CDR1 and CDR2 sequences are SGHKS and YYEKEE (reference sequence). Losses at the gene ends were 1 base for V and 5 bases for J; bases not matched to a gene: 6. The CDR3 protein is CASSLQGTGSYGYTF. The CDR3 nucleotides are TGTGCCAGCAGCTTGCAAGGGACAGGGTCTTATGGCTACACCTTC. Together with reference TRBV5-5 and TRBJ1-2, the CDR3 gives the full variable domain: DAGVTQSPTHLIKTRGQQVTLRCSPISGHKSVSWYQQVLGQGPQFIFQYYEKEERGRGNFPDRFSARQFPNYSSELNVNALLLGDSALYLCASSLQGTGSYGYTFGSGTRLTVV.

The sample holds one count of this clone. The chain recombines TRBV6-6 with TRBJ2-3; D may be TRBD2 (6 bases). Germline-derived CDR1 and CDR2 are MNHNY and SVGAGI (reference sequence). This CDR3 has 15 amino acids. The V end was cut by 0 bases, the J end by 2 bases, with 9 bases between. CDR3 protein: CASSYSPSVTDTQYF. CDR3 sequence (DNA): TGTGCCAGCAGTTACTCGCCTAGCGTCACAGATACGCAGTATTTT.

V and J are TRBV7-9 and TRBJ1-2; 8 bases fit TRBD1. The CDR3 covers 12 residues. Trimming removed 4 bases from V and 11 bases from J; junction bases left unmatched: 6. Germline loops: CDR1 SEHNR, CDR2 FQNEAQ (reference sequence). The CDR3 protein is CASSYPDRGYTF. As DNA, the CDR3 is TGTGCCAGCAGCTACCCCGACAGGGGATACACCTTC.

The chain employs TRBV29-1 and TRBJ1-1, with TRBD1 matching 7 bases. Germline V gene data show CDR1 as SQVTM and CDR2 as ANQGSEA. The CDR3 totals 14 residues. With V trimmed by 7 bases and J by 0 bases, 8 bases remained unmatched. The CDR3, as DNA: TGCAGCGCTGACAGGGAGGGGATGAACACTGAAGCTTTCTTT. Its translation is CSADREGMNTEAFF. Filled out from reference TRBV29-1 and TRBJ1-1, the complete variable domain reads SAVISQKPSRDICQRGTSLTIQCQVDSQVTMMFWYRQQPGQSLTLIATANQGSEATYESGFVIDKFPISRPNLTFSTLTVSNMSPEDSSIYLCSADREGMNTEAFFGQGTRLTVV.

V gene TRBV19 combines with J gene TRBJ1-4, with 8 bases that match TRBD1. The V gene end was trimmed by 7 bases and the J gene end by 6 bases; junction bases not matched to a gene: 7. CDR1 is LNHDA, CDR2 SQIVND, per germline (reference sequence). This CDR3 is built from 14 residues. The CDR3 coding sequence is TGTGCCAGTAATCCCGACAGGGGAGATGAAAAACTGTTTTTT. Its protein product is CASNPDRGDEKLFF.

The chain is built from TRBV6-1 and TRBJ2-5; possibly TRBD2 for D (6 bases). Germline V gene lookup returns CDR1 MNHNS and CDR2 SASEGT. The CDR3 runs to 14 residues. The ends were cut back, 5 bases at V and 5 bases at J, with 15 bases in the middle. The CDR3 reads CASSLGGGRETQYF. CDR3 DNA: TGTGCCAGCAGTTTGGGAGGAGGCCGCGAGACCCAGTACTTC.

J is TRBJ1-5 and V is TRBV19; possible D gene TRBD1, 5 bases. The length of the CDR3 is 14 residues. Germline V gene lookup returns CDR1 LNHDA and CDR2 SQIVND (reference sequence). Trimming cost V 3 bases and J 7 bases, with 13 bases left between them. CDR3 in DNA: TGTGCCAGTAGTATCATAGGGGTGGGGCAGCCCCAGCATTTT. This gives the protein CASSIIGVGQPQHF.

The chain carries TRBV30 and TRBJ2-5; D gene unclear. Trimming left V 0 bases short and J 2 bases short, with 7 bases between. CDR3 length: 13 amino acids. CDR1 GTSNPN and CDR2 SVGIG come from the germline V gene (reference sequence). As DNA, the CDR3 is TGTGCCTGGAGTGTAGGAGAGCAAGAGACCCAGTACTTC. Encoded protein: CAWSVGEQETQYF.

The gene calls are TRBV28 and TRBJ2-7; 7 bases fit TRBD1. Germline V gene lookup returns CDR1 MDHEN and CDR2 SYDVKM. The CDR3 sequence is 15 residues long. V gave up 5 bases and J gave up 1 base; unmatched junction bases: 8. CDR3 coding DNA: TGTGCCAGCAGTGCCGGGACAGTTATTTCCTACGAGCAGTACTTC. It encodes CASSAGTVISYEQYF.

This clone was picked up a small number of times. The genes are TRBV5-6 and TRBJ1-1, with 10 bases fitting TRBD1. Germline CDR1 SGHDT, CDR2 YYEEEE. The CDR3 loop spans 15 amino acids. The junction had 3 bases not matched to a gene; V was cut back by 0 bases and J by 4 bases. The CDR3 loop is CASSLAGDRGTEAFF. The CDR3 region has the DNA TGTGCCAGCAGCTTGGCCGGGGACAGGGGCACTGAAGCTTTCTTT.

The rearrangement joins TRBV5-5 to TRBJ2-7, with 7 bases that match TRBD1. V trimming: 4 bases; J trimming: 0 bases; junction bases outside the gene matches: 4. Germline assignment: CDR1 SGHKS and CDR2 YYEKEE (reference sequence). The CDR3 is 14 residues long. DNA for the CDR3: TGTGCCAGCAGCATATGGGACAGCTCCTACGAGCAGTACTTC. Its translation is CASSIWDSSYEQYF.

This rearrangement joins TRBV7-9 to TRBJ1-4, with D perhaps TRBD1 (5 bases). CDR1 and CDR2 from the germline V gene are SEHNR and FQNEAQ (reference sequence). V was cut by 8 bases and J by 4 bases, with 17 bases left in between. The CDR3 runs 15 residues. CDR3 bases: TGTGCCAGCCAGTCGGATGCAGGGATTAATGAAAAACTGTTTTTT. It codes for CASQSDAGINEKLFF.

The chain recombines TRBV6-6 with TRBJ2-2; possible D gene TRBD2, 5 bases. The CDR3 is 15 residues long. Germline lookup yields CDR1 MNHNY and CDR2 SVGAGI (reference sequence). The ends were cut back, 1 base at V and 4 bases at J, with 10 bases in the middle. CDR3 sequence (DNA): TGTGCCAGCAGTTACTATGCGGCGGGCACCGGGGAGCTGTTTTTT. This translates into CASSYYAAGTGELFF.

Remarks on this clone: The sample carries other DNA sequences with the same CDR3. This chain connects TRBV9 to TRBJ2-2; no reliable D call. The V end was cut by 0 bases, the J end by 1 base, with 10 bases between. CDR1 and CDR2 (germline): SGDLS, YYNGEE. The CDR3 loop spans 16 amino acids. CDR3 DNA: TGTGCCAGCAGCGTAGCCAGAAATGAGAACACCGGGGAGCTGTTTTTT. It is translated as CASSVARNENTGELFF.

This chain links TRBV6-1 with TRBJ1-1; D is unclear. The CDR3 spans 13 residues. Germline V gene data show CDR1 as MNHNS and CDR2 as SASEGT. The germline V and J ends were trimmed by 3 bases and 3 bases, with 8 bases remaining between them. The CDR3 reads CASSDRHYTEAFF. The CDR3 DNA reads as TGTGCCAGCAGTGACCGACATTACACTGAAGCTTTCTTT.

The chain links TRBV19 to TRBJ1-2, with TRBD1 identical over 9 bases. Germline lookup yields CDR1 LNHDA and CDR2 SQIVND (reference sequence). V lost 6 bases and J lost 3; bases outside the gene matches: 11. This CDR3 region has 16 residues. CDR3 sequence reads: CASSRTGTGSYYGYTF. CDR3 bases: TGTGCCAGTAGCCGAACCGGGACAGGGTCGTACTATGGCTACACCTTC. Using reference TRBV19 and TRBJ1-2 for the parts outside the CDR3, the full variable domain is DGGITQSPKYLFRKEGQNVTLSCEQNLNHDAMYWYRQDPGQGLRLIYYSQIVNDFQKGDIAEGYSVSREKKESFPLTVTSAQKNPTAFYLCASSRTGTGSYYGYTFGSGTRLTVV.

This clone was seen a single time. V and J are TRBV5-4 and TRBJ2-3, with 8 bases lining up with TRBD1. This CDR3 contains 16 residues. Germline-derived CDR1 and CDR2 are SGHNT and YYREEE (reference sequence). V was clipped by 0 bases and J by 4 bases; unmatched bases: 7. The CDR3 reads CASSLGTGTISDTQYF. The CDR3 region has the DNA TGTGCCAGCAGCTTGGGGACAGGGACAATTTCAGATACGCAGTATTTT. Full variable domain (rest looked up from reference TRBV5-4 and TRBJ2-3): ETGVTQSPTHLIKTRGQQVTLRCSSQSGHNTVSWYQQALGQGPQFIFQYYREEENGRGNFPPRFSGLQFPNYSSELNVNALELDDSALYLCASSLGTGTISDTQYFGPGTRLTVL.